A single sample gave rise to the 25 T cell receptor beta chains below, sequenced in a study of OX40 agonist ivuxolimab in advanced cancers. Here immunoSEQ multiplex PCR was the method, and the copy in TCRdb shows in-frame clones only, minus some. The table has roughly 56,000 clones, roughly 85% seen once. The specimen was CD4+ or CD8+ T cells sorted from blood, collected in a trial of the OX40 agonist ivuxolimab. The receptors derive from an adult with an advanced solid tumor such as melanoma, head and neck, liver or kidney cancer.

This rearrangement joins TRBV7-2 to TRBJ2-7, with D tentatively TRBD2 (6 bases). The CDR3 extends over 14 amino acids. Germline CDR1 reads SGHTA; CDR2 reads FQGNSA. Deletions cut 4 bases from V and 5 bases from J, with 15 bases between. As DNA, the CDR3 is TGTGCCAGCAGCTCTAGACTAGTTACAAACGAGCAGTACTTC. This codes for CASSSRLVTNEQYF. The full variable domain, with the rest looked up from reference TRBV7-2 and TRBJ2-7, is GAGVSQSPSNKVTEKGKDVELRCDPISGHTALYWYRQSLGQGLEFLIYFQGNSAPDKSGLPSDRFSAERTGGSVSTLTIQRTQQEDSAVYLCASSSRLVTNEQYFGPGTRLTVT.

The chain has TRBV5-4 and TRBJ2-3; TRBD2 aligns across 8 bases. This CDR3 spans 16 amino acids. CDR1 and CDR2 (germline): SGHNT, YYREEE (reference sequence). J lost 2 bases, V lost 7 bases, and 12 bases had no gene match. The CDR3: CASSTGSGGITDTQYF. CDR3 nucleotides: TGTGCCAGCTCCACCGGGAGCGGGGGAATCACAGATACGCAGTATTTT.

The rearrangement links TRBV5-4 to TRBJ1-4; D remains ambiguous. CDR1 is SGHNT and CDR2 is YYREEE in the germline V gene (reference sequence). The CDR3 is 14 residues long. Between the trimmed V and J ends, which lost 4 bases and 5 bases, there was a span of 12 bases. Here the CDR3 DNA reads TGTGCCAGCAGCCCGGACCAACGAAATGAAAAACTGTTTTTT. Protein product: CASSPDQRNEKLFF.

This clone came up once. The genes are TRBV28 and TRBJ2-1; possible D gene TRBD2, 5 bases. The germline V and J ends were trimmed by 6 bases and 5 bases, with 8 bases remaining between them. The CDR3 totals 12 residues. The germline V gene encodes CDR1 MDHEN and CDR2 SYDVKM. The CDR3 sequence: CASRTGDNEQFF. In nucleotides, the CDR3 is TGTGCCAGCAGAACCGGGGACAATGAGCAGTTCTTC. The full variable domain, completed using reference TRBV28 and TRBJ2-1, is DVKVTQSSRYLVKRTGEKVFLECVQDMDHENMFWYRQDPGLGLRLIYFSYDVKMKEKGDIPEGYSVSREKKERFSLILESASTNQTSMYLCASRTGDNEQFFGPGTRLTVL.

The chain has TRBV11-2 and TRBJ2-5; no definite D call. This CDR3 is 12 amino acids long. Germline V CDR1 and CDR2: SGHAT, FQNNGV. The V end lost 4 bases, the J end lost 6 bases, and 9 bases lay between the germline ends. In DNA form, the CDR3 reads TGTGCCAGCAGCTCTACCTATCAGACCCAGTACTTC. This codes for CASSSTYQTQYF.

This chain connects TRBV9 to TRBJ2-3; 12 bases align to TRBD2. Germline-derived CDR1 and CDR2 are SGDLS and YYNGEE. The length of the CDR3 is 16 residues. Trimming at V came to 2 bases and at J to 5 bases, leaving 6 bases not matched to a gene. In DNA, the CDR3 is TGTGCCAGCAGCGTTCTAGCGGGGGGGCAGGGAGATACGCAGTATTTT. This translates into CASSVLAGGQGDTQYF. Supplemented by reference TRBV9 and TRBJ2-3, the full variable domain reads DSGVTQTPKHLITATGQRVTLRCSPRSGDLSVYWYQQSLDQGLQFLIQYYNGEERAKGNILERFSAQQFPDLHSELNLSSLELGDSALYFCASSVLAGGQGDTQYFGPGTRLTVL.

This chain uses TRBV19 with TRBJ2-7; tentatively, D is TRBD1 (6 bases). V was trimmed by 6 bases and J by 4 bases, leaving 16 bases between them. The CDR3 length is 14 residues. CDR1 LNHDA and CDR2 SQIVND come from the germline V gene (reference sequence). Written as DNA, the CDR3 is TGTGCCAGTAGCCCCGACAGGTGGGGGTACGAGCAGTACTTC. It translates to CASSPDRWGYEQYF.

This clone is a singleton in its sample. CDR3 residues: CASSPARTGGTLEQYF. The CDR3, as DNA: TGTGCCAGCAGTCCTGCGAGGACAGGGGGTACTCTCGAGCAGTACTTC. J is TRBJ2-7 and V is TRBV28; 10 bases fit TRBD1. The germline V gene encodes CDR1 MDHEN and CDR2 SYDVKM. The ends lost 5 bases at V and 6 bases at J; junction bases unmatched: 13. This CDR3 has 16 amino acids.

This clone was picked up a small number of times. The chain recombines TRBV19 with TRBJ2-7, with 8 bases identical to TRBD1. Germline CDR1 LNHDA, CDR2 SQIVND (reference sequence). J gave up 5 bases and V 10 bases, and 10 bases lay outside the gene matches. This CDR3 is built from 13 residues. The CDR3 bases are TGTGCCACCATACTGGACAGGGTCCACGAGCAGTACTTC. This codes for CATILDRVHEQYF. Using reference TRBV19 and TRBJ2-7 for the parts outside the CDR3, the full variable domain is DGGITQSPKYLFRKEGQNVTLSCEQNLNHDAMYWYRQDPGQGLRLIYYSQIVNDFQKGDIAEGYSVSREKKESFPLTVTSAQKNPTAFYLCATILDRVHEQYFGPGTRLTVT.

This clone was seen just once. The chain joins TRBV10-3 to TRBJ2-1; D is ambiguous. Deletions cut 10 bases from V and 5 bases from J, with 9 bases between. Germline V gene sequence: CDR1 ENHRY, CDR2 SYGVKD. The CDR3 loop spans 11 amino acids. CDR3 DNA sequence: TGTGCCACATGGACGGACAATGAGCAGTTCTTC. Its protein is CATWTDNEQFF.

V gene TRBV28 combines with J gene TRBJ1-5, with D unresolved. The length of the CDR3 is 13 residues. Between the trimmed V and J ends, which lost 3 bases and 5 bases, there was a span of 8 bases. CDR1 and CDR2 (germline): MDHEN, SYDVKM. The CDR3 is CASSLAGDQPQHF. The CDR3 DNA is TGTGCCAGCAGTTTGGCCGGGGATCAGCCCCAGCATTTT. The whole variable domain, remainder taken from reference TRBV28 and TRBJ1-5, is DVKVTQSSRYLVKRTGEKVFLECVQDMDHENMFWYRQDPGLGLRLIYFSYDVKMKEKGDIPEGYSVSREKKERFSLILESASTNQTSMYLCASSLAGDQPQHFGDGTRLSIL.

V gene TRBV14 combines with J gene TRBJ2-7; 13 bases fit TRBD2. Germline V lookup: CDR1 SGHDN, CDR2 FVKESK. The V gene end was trimmed by 0 bases and the J gene end by 2 bases; junction bases not matched to a gene: 7. The CDR3 sequence is 18 residues long. The CDR3 loop is CASSQDGTSGTLTYEQYF. Here the CDR3 DNA reads TGTGCCAGCAGCCAAGACGGGACTAGCGGGACTCTTACCTACGAGCAGTACTTC.

This chain uses TRBV7-2 with TRBJ2-7; 9 positions match TRBD2. The CDR3 is 16 residues long. V lost 3 bases and J lost 6; bases outside the gene matches: 12. Germline V CDR1 and CDR2: SGHTA, FQGNSA. The CDR3 here is CASSLGAVVAGAEQYF. In nucleotides, the CDR3 is TGTGCCAGCAGCTTGGGGGCCGTAGTAGCGGGAGCCGAGCAGTACTTC.

V is TRBV6-4 and J is TRBJ2-3; 8 nucleotides align to TRBD2. The CDR3 contains 17 residues. The germline V gene encodes CDR1 MRHNA and CDR2 SNTAGT. J lost 5 bases, V lost 2 bases, and 12 bases had no gene match. CDR3 protein: CASSDPSRRGVRDTQYF. The DNA for the CDR3 is TGTGCCAGCAGTGACCCTTCTCGGCGGGGGGTAAGAGATACGCAGTATTTT.

This clone was detected a few times. The gene calls are TRBV6-1 and TRBJ1-2; unclear D gene. Trimming pared 0 bases from V and 11 bases from J, leaving 13 bases between. Germline values: CDR1 MNHNS, CDR2 SASEGT. The length of the CDR3 is 13 residues. CDR3 DNA sequence: TGTGCCAGCAGTGAAGCAAGATGGGTCTTTTACACCTTC. Amino acid sequence: CASSEARWVFYTF.

In this sample, this clone turned up once. This chain uses TRBV18 with TRBJ2-2; TRBD1 matches 7 bases. Germline loops: CDR1 KGHSH, CDR2 LQKENI. This CDR3 is 16 amino acids long. J was trimmed by 0 bases and V by 5 bases; bases with no gene match: 6. The CDR3: CASSDRTGANTGELFF. In DNA form, the CDR3 reads TGTGCCAGCTCAGACCGGACAGGAGCGAACACCGGGGAGCTGTTTTTT.

This rearrangement joins TRBV4-1 to TRBJ1-6, with D perhaps matching TRBD1 (6 bases). Trimming took 0 bases from V and 1 from J, leaving 13 bases between them. CDR1 and CDR2 from the germline V gene are MGHRA and YSYEKL. The CDR3 sequence is 18 residues long. The CDR3 nucleotides are TGCGCCAGCAGCCAAGATGGCCAGGGGTTATCCTATAATTCACCCCTCCACTTT. It encodes CASSQDGQGLSYNSPLHF.

V and J are TRBV6-5 and TRBJ1-6, with a possible D match to TRBD1 (5 bases). This CDR3 region has 15 residues. Germline V gene sequence: CDR1 MNHEY, CDR2 SVGAGI. V lost 7 bases and J lost 6, with 16 bases in between. In DNA form, the CDR3 reads TGTGCCAGCACTCAGGGTCTAGGGCCTAATTCACCCCTCCACTTT. Translating it yields CASTQGLGPNSPLHF.

This clone was counted a single time. The chain has TRBV25-1 and TRBJ1-6; a weak D match, TRBD1 (5 bases). This CDR3 is built from 13 residues. V lost 5 bases to trimming and J lost 14 bases, with 16 bases between them. From germline, CDR1 is MGHDK and CDR2 SYGVNS. The CDR3 protein is CASSLGVRLALHF. The DNA of the CDR3 is TGTGCCAGCAGTTTAGGGGTTAGATTGGCCCTCCACTTT.

In its sample, this clone was seen once. The gene calls are TRBV6-6 and TRBJ2-4; 13 bases agree with TRBD2. CDR3 length equals 16 residues. Trimming cost V 6 bases and J 9 bases; bases outside gene matches: 11. CDR1 MNHNY and CDR2 SVGAGI come from the germline V gene (reference sequence). The CDR3 coding sequence is TGTGCCAGCAGCGACGAGGGACTAGCGGGGTGGCCCATTCAGTACTTC. This encodes CASSDEGLAGWPIQYF.

The J gene is TRBJ1-2, the V gene TRBV29-1; D remains unclear. V was clipped by 5 bases and J by 1 base, with 5 bases between them. Germline V gene data show CDR1 as SQVTM and CDR2 as ANQGSEA. CDR3 length: 11 residues. CDR3: CSVWYNYGYTF. The DNA for the CDR3 is TGCAGCGTTTGGTATAACTATGGCTACACCTTC. Variable domain in full (rest from reference TRBV29-1 and TRBJ1-2): SAVISQKPSRDICQRGTSLTIQCQVDSQVTMMFWYRQQPGQSLTLIATANQGSEATYESGFVIDKFPISRPNLTFSTLTVSNMSPEDSSIYLCSVWYNYGYTFGSGTRLTVV.

In its sample, this clone was seen a few times. The gene calls are TRBV7-2 and TRBJ2-3; unclear D gene. The length of the CDR3 is 14 residues. V lost 3 bases and J lost 8, with 15 bases in between. The germline V gene encodes CDR1 SGHTA and CDR2 FQGNSA. CDR3 in amino acids: CASSLVRTAGTQYF. CDR3 bases: TGTGCCAGCAGCTTGGTGCGGACCGCTGGTACGCAGTATTTT.

The genes are TRBV5-6 and TRBJ2-6; no clear D. Trimming removed 6 bases at V and 1 base at J, with 11 bases between. The germline CDR1 and CDR2 sequences are SGHDT and YYEEEE. This CDR3 spans 15 amino acids. CDR3 in amino acids: CASTPFDSGANVLTF. CDR3 in DNA: TGTGCCAGCACACCCTTCGATTCTGGGGCCAACGTCCTGACTTTC.

V usage is TRBV2 and J usage is TRBJ1-4; 7 bases are a match to TRBD1. The germline gives CDR1 SNHLY, CDR2 FYNNEI. CDR3 length equals 14 residues. V shed 8 bases and J 3 bases; nucleotides not matched to a gene: 6. This CDR3 is CASGGTASNEKLFF. The DNA for the CDR3 is TGTGCCAGCGGAGGGACAGCTTCTAATGAAAAACTGTTTTTT. Combining the CDR3 with reference TRBV2 and TRBJ1-4 gives the whole variable domain EPEVTQTPSHQVTQMGQEVILRCVPISNHLYFYWYRQILGQKVEFLVSFYNNEISEKSEIFDDQFSVERPDGSNFTLKIRSTKLEDSAMYFCASGGTASNEKLFFGSGTQLSVL.

V gene TRBV5-1 combines with J gene TRBJ2-3, with unresolved D. The germline V and J ends were trimmed by 2 bases and 1 base, with 14 bases remaining between them. CDR1 and CDR2 (germline): SGHRS, YFSETQ. The CDR3 is 16 amino acids. Written as DNA, the CDR3 is TGCGCCAGCAGCTTTGGGGTTGGTACGGGCACAGATACGCAGTATTTT. Translated, it gives CASSFGVGTGTDTQYF.